A single sample gave rise to the 4 T cell receptor beta chains below, sequenced in a study of blood T cell repertoires in COVID-19. Sequencing used immunoSEQ multiplex PCR; TCRdb keeps in-frame clones, though not all of them. The sample has 70,000 or so clones, roughly 72% seen once. Material for sequencing was peripheral blood. All receptors come from a man aged 60 to 69 with COVID-19, enrolled during active disease.

V usage is TRBV29-1 and J usage is TRBJ1-1; 7 bases are shared with TRBD1. Germline CDR1 and CDR2: SQVTM and ANQGSEA. The CDR3 sequence is 11 residues long. Trimming took 7 bases from V and 3 from J; bases not matched to a gene: 2. In DNA, the CDR3 is TGCAGCGCGACAGGGTACACTGAAGCTTTCTTT. Protein product: CSATGYTEAFF.

The chain links TRBV4-1 to TRBJ2-1, with 7 nucleotides matching TRBD1. The germline CDR1 and CDR2 sequences are MGHRA and YSYEKL. The CDR3 has 16 amino acids. V lost 4 bases, J lost 5 bases, and 11 bases stayed unmatched. This CDR3 reads CASSRDPDRDHNEQFF. CDR3 in DNA: TGCGCCAGCAGCCGTGACCCCGACAGGGACCACAATGAGCAGTTCTTC.

The CDR3 loop is CASSLGQGAQNEQFF. As DNA, the CDR3 is TGCGCCAGCAGCCTAGGACAGGGGGCGCAGAATGAGCAGTTCTTC. The V gene is TRBV5-1, the J gene TRBJ2-1, with 11 bases aligning to TRBD1. J was trimmed by 7 bases and V by 4 bases; bases with no gene match: 7. CDR3 length: 15 residues. From germline, CDR1 is SGHRS and CDR2 YFSETQ.

The gene calls are TRBV2 and TRBJ2-7; 13 bases match TRBD2. The length of the CDR3 is 16 residues. J was trimmed by 3 bases and V by 3 bases; bases with no gene match: 5. Per the germline V gene, CDR1 is SNHLY and CDR2 is FYNNEI. The CDR3 DNA follows: TGTGCCAGCAGTGAGTCTAGGACTAGCGGGAGCTACGAGCAGTACTTC. Translation: CASSESRTSGSYEQYF.